Following are 23 T cell receptor beta chains from one sample sequenced in a study of OX40 agonist ivuxolimab in advanced cancers. The protocol was immunoSEQ multiplex PCR, while the TCRdb copy is restricted to in-frame clones and leaves out a portion. The repertoire consists of 57,000 or so clones, with 84% occurring once and the leading ten covering roughly 0.6%. Sequencing was performed on CD4+ or CD8+ T cells sorted from blood, taken in a trial of the OX40 agonist ivuxolimab. The origin of the receptors is an adult with an advanced solid tumor such as melanoma, head and neck, liver or kidney cancer.

This chain links TRBV5-1 with TRBJ1-1; 8 positions agree with TRBD1. The CDR3 consists of 14 residues. The germline gives CDR1 SGHRS, CDR2 YFSETQ. V shed 4 bases and J 3 bases; nucleotides not matched to a gene: 5. Here the CDR3 DNA reads TGCGCCAGCAGCCTACAGGGGGTTGACACTGAAGCTTTCTTT. This gives the protein CASSLQGVDTEAFF.

Here the CDR3 reads CASSLGASGAVHEQFF. CDR3 nucleotides: TGTGCCAGCAGCTTAGGGGCTTCGGGGGCGGTACATGAGCAGTTCTTC. The chain carries TRBV11-2 and TRBJ2-1; D may match TRBD1 or TRBD2 (6 bases each). Trimming stripped 1 base from V and 8 bases from J, with 18 bases between. Germline-derived CDR1 and CDR2 are SGHAT and FQNNGV. The CDR3 runs to 16 residues.

The chain couples TRBV12-5 to TRBJ2-1; TRBD1 matches at 7 bases. V was clipped by 1 base and J by 0 bases; unmatched bases: 3. Germline CDR1 is LGHNT and CDR2 is FRNRAP. CDR3 size: 16 residues. The DNA for the CDR3 is TGTGCTAGTGGTTTGGCTACAGGGGTCTCCTACAATGAGCAGTTCTTC. Translating gives CASGLATGVSYNEQFF.

V and J are TRBV5-6 and TRBJ2-7; D is perhaps TRBD1 (6 bases). Germline values: CDR1 SGHDT, CDR2 YYEEEE. V was pared by 5 bases and J by 4 bases, with 10 bases between. CDR3 length: 12 amino acids. CDR3 DNA sequence: TGTGCCAGCAGTATCACAGGGTACGAGCAGTACTTC. This codes for CASSITGYEQYF.

The chain has TRBV10-3 and TRBJ1-2; perhaps TRBD1 as D (5 bases). Germline values: CDR1 ENHRY, CDR2 SYGVKD. V gave up 8 bases and J gave up 9 bases, with 10 bases separating them. There are 10 residues in the CDR3. The CDR3: CAIRDSSYTF. CDR3 DNA sequence: TGTGCCATCCGAGACAGTAGCTACACCTTC.

J is TRBJ1-4 and V is TRBV27; D not certain. Germline CDR1 MNHEY, CDR2 SMNVEV (reference sequence). CDR3 length: 18 residues. The V gene lost 0 bases and the J gene lost 7 bases, with 21 bases spanning the gap. CDR3 loop: CASSLSLIGRDLTEKLFF. The CDR3 bases are TGTGCCAGCAGTTTATCTTTAATAGGTCGAGACCTGACTGAAAAACTGTTTTTT. The whole variable domain, filled in from reference TRBV27 and TRBJ1-4, reads EAQVTQNPRYLITVTGKKLTVTCSQNMNHEYMSWYRQDPGLGLRQIYYSMNVEVTDKGDVPEGYKVSRKEKRNFPLILESPSPNQTSLYFCASSLSLIGRDLTEKLFFGSGTQLSVL.

DNA of the CDR3: TGTGCCAGCAGTGCGTCTGGAAACACCATATATTTT. The encoded protein is CASSASGNTIYF. The chain has TRBV9 and TRBJ1-3; no definite D call. V gave up 5 bases and J gave up 1 base, with 4 bases separating them. The V gene's germline CDR1 is SGDLS and CDR2 YYNGEE. CDR3 length equals 12 residues. Full variable domain (missing parts from reference TRBV9 and TRBJ1-3): DSGVTQTPKHLITATGQRVTLRCSPRSGDLSVYWYQQSLDQGLQFLIQYYNGEERAKGNILERFSAQQFPDLHSELNLSSLELGDSALYFCASSASGNTIYFGEGSWLTVV.

This clone has a single count. The rearrangement uses TRBV30 and TRBJ1-6; 8 bases are a match to TRBD1. V was pared by 5 bases and J by 6 bases, with 6 bases of the junction left unmatched. The CDR3 has 14 residues. Germline V lookup: CDR1 GTSNPN, CDR2 SVGIG (reference sequence). CDR3 sequence: CAWGRGLGNSPLHF. In nucleotides, the CDR3 is TGTGCCTGGGGCAGGGGGCTTGGTAATTCACCCCTCCACTTT.

The chain carries TRBV28 and TRBJ2-3; 8 bases match TRBD2. This CDR3 has 18 residues. Germline trimming cut 6 bases from V and 0 bases from J; bases unmatched to any gene: 14. Germline values: CDR1 MDHEN, CDR2 SYDVKM. CDR3 protein: CASSEYKFPSGSTDTQYF. The CDR3 DNA sequence: TGTGCCAGCAGCGAATATAAGTTCCCTAGCGGGAGCACAGATACGCAGTATTTT.

The genes are TRBV7-6 and TRBJ2-3, with TRBD2 matching over 7 bases. This CDR3 is 18 amino acids long. V was clipped by 3 bases and J by 6 bases; unmatched bases: 18. Germline V gives CDR1 SGHVS, CDR2 FNYEAQ. The CDR3, as DNA: TGTGCCAGCAGCTTTGGTTATGACGCGGGAGTCGGGTCGGATACGCAGTATTTT. Its protein product is CASSFGYDAGVGSDTQYF.

The chain is built from TRBV5-1 and TRBJ1-2; 9 nucleotides align to TRBD1. The trim removed 4 bases at V and 4 bases at J, leaving 8 bases unmatched. CDR1 and CDR2 (germline): SGHRS, YFSETQ. This CDR3 has 15 amino acids. CDR3 nucleotides: TGCGCCAGCAGCCCACAGGGGGCCCTCCTCTATGGCTACACCTTC. Translation gives CASSPQGALLYGYTF.

This clone was detected only once. The CDR3 DNA reads as TGCGCCAGCACCTCACCCGGGGCACTGGACGTGAAAGCTTTCTTT. Amino acid sequence: CASTSPGALDVKAFF. The chain combines TRBV10-1 with TRBJ1-1; possibly TRBD1 for D (5 bases). Germline CDR1 WNHNN, CDR2 SYGVQD (reference sequence). The CDR3 is made up of 15 amino acids. V was pared by 7 bases and J by 9 bases, with 24 bases between.

The V gene is TRBV7-2, the J gene TRBJ2-2, with 9 bases matching TRBD1. The CDR3 consists of 15 residues. CDR1 SGHTA and CDR2 FQGNSA come from the germline V gene. J was trimmed by 9 bases and V by 5 bases; bases with no gene match: 10. CDR3 region: CASSPWTGVTRELFF. The CDR3 DNA sequence: TGTGCCAGCAGCCCTTGGACAGGGGTGACCAGGGAGCTGTTTTTT. Full variable domain (rest looked up from reference TRBV7-2 and TRBJ2-2): GAGVSQSPSNKVTEKGKDVELRCDPISGHTALYWYRQSLGQGLEFLIYFQGNSAPDKSGLPSDRFSAERTGGSVSTLTIQRTQQEDSAVYLCASSPWTGVTRELFFGEGSRLTVL.

V gene TRBV19 combines with J gene TRBJ2-7; no definite D call. V was trimmed by 3 bases and J by 0 bases, leaving 12 bases between them. Germline CDR1 LNHDA, CDR2 SQIVND (reference sequence). The CDR3 is 15 residues long. Here the CDR3 reads CASSIGDSVSYEQYF. CDR3 in DNA: TGTGCCAGTAGTATTGGAGACTCGGTCTCCTACGAGCAGTACTTC.

The chain combines TRBV27 with TRBJ2-7, with D hard to call. Trimming took 1 base from V and 0 from J, leaving 4 bases between them. CDR1 and CDR2 from the germline V gene are MNHEY and SMNVEV (reference sequence). CDR3 length: 13 residues. DNA of the CDR3: TGTGCCAGCAGTTTATGGGGCTCCTACGAGCAGTACTTC. Residues: CASSLWGSYEQYF.

The chain couples TRBV6-4 to TRBJ1-1; D remains unclear. V lost 0 bases, J lost 1 base, and 6 bases lay in between. Germline values: CDR1 MRHNA, CDR2 SNTAGT. The CDR3 loop spans 14 amino acids. CDR3 protein: CASSDSGRNTEAFF. As DNA, the CDR3 is TGTGCCAGCAGTGACTCAGGCCGGAACACTGAAGCTTTCTTT.

J is TRBJ1-1 and V is TRBV5-1; D gene uncertain. The V gene lost 0 bases and the J gene lost 11 bases, with 17 bases spanning the gap. Germline V gives CDR1 SGHRS, CDR2 YFSETQ. This CDR3 has 14 residues. CDR3 residues: CASSLADTASWAFF. As DNA, the CDR3 is TGCGCCAGCAGCTTGGCCGATACCGCCTCTTGGGCTTTCTTT.

The CDR3 nucleotides are TGTGCCAGCCGAGCATTGGGTAGCACAGATACGCAGTATTTT. This gives the protein CASRALGSTDTQYF. The V gene is TRBV6-6, the J gene TRBJ2-3; D is uncertain. V was cut by 8 bases and J by 0 bases, with 12 bases left in between. CDR3 length: 14 residues. Germline V lookup: CDR1 MNHNY, CDR2 SVGAGI (reference sequence).

Only a few counts were recorded for this clone. The J gene is TRBJ1-2, the V gene TRBV9; no definite D call. In germline, CDR1 is SGDLS, CDR2 YYNGEE. This CDR3 region has 12 residues. V was shortened by 3 bases and J by 8 bases, with 11 bases between the two germline ends. CDR3 sequence (DNA): TGTGCCAGCAGCGCGGAGAAATACGGCTACACCTTC. This codes for CASSAEKYGYTF.

The genes are TRBV18 and TRBJ2-3; weak D call: TRBD1 (5 bases). CDR1 and CDR2 from the germline V gene are KGHSH and LQKENI. CDR3 size: 14 residues. The ends were cut back, 4 bases at V and 0 bases at J, with 8 bases in the middle. As DNA, the CDR3 is TGTGCCAGCTCACTTGGGGCTAGCACAGATACGCAGTATTTT. Its protein is CASSLGASTDTQYF.

The rearrangement joins TRBV5-1 to TRBJ1-2; 11 bases align to TRBD1. The CDR3 spans 14 residues. The germline gives CDR1 SGHRS, CDR2 YFSETQ. Germline trimming cut 3 bases from V and 8 bases from J; bases unmatched to any gene: 6. CDR3 residues: CASSSQGQGDGYTF. The CDR3 DNA reads as TGCGCCAGCAGCTCACAGGGACAGGGGGACGGCTACACCTTC.

This rearrangement joins TRBV2 to TRBJ1-5; 10 bases map to TRBD1. J gave up 4 bases and V 6 bases, and 6 bases lay outside the gene matches. The CDR3 consists of 15 residues. CDR1 is SNHLY, CDR2 FYNNEI, per germline. CDR3 coding DNA: TGTGCCAGCAGGGCTGACAGGGGGCGGAATCAGCCCCAGCATTTT. Protein product: CASRADRGRNQPQHF.

The chain links TRBV5-8 to TRBJ1-2, with a tentative D call TRBD1 (5 bases). The CDR3 has 13 residues. The germline CDR1 and CDR2 sequences are SGHTS and YDEGEE. V lost 5 bases and J lost 8, with 16 bases in between. The CDR3 spells CASSSDVRAGYTF. CDR3 DNA sequence: TGTGCCAGCAGTTCCGACGTCAGGGCCGGCTACACCTTC.